This TCR beta chain was captured by sequencing in a study of blood T cell repertoires in COVID-19. Produced via immunoSEQ multiplex PCR; TCRdb's table is partial and in-frame only. The table records under 200,000 clones, roughly 80% of them present only once. CDR1 SGHRS and CDR2 YFSETQ come from the germline V gene. Trimming took off 4 bases at V and 4 bases at J, with 8 bases between the two ends. This CDR3 is 13 amino acids long. The chain recombines TRBV5-1 with TRBJ1-4; D is unclear. The sequencing sample was made of PBMCs or T cells enriched from blood (not recorded which). This clonotype originated in a man in his forties or fifties who had recovered from COVID-19. This CDR3 reads CASSREYNEKLFF. CDR3 bases: TGCGCCAGCAGCAGGGAGTATAATGAAAAACTGTTTTTT.